These 18 T cell receptor beta chains were all obtained from the same sample, sequenced in a study of monozygotic twins with inflammatory bowel disease. Using the 5' RACE reads, TCRdb records one entry per CDR3 protein without DNA. The sample spans some 99,000 distinct CDR3 sequences; the ten largest clones claim approximately 13%. Sequencing was performed on blood. The receptors were gathered from a human donor with ulcerative colitis or Crohn's disease, or a healthy co-twin of an affected twin (not recorded which).

V and J are TRBV29-1 and TRBJ1-2. Per the germline V gene, CDR1 is SQVTM and CDR2 is ANQGSEA. The length of the CDR3 is 11 residues. The CDR3 sequence is CSVVRGDGYTF.

The chain couples TRBV6-5 to TRBJ2-3. The V gene's germline CDR1 is MNHEY and CDR2 SVGAGI. CDR3 length equals 16 residues. The CDR3 spells CASSYSSLASTDTQYF.

The chain uses TRBV6-1 and TRBJ2-2. The CDR3 has 15 amino acids. Per the germline V gene, CDR1 is MNHNS and CDR2 is SASEGT. The CDR3 is CASSPKSVGTGELFF.

V and J are TRBV10-3 and TRBJ2-1; with no DNA, the TCRdb D assignment of TRBD1 cannot be verified. Germline loops: CDR1 ENHRY, CDR2 SYGVKD. CDR3 length: 18 amino acids. CDR3 amino acids: CAISPTGGGNRGYNEQFF.

The CDR3 loop is CSARDPSGGVNYNEQFF. The chain has TRBV20-1 and TRBJ2-1; the D call of TRBD2 rests on TCRdb alone, since no DNA is present to check it. Germline V lookup: CDR1 DFQATT, CDR2 SNEGSKA (reference sequence). This CDR3 has 17 amino acids.

The rearrangement links TRBV20-1 to TRBJ1-4; there is no DNA to check the TCRdb D call of TRBD1. This CDR3 spans 14 amino acids. Germline V gene lookup returns CDR1 DFQATT and CDR2 SNEGSKA (reference sequence). CDR3 sequence: CSVGQGAVVEKLFF.

CDR3 sequence: CASSHPRQILAGELFF. The chain recombines TRBV28 with TRBJ2-2; the D gene TCRdb calls, TRBD1, cannot be checked with no DNA. CDR3 length: 16 amino acids. CDR1 is MDHEN, CDR2 SYDVKM, per germline.

The V and J genes are TRBV6-5 and TRBJ1-4. This CDR3 contains 16 residues. The germline V gene encodes CDR1 MNHEY and CDR2 SVGAGI. CDR3 sequence reads: CASSFNREASGEKLFF.

The chain combines TRBV30 with TRBJ2-7; TCRdb lists TRBD1, though no DNA is available to test this call. CDR1 is GTSNPN and CDR2 is SVGIG in the germline V gene (reference sequence). The CDR3 is 14 amino acids. CDR3 in amino acids: CAWSGGIGSYEQYF.

The chain employs TRBV7-3 and TRBJ2-5; the D gene TCRdb calls, TRBD1, cannot be checked with no DNA. Germline lookup yields CDR1 SGHTA and CDR2 FQGTGA. The CDR3 consists of 14 residues. CDR3 sequence: CASSLSGAEETQYF.

The chain employs TRBV13 and TRBJ2-7; TCRdb picks TRBD2, but there is no DNA to check that call. Germline loops: CDR1 PRHDT, CDR2 FYEKMQ (reference sequence). The CDR3 length is 15 residues. The CDR3 loop is CASSLAGTISYEQYF.

The chain couples TRBV7-2 to TRBJ2-7; checking the TCRdb D call of TRBD1 is not possible without DNA. This CDR3 spans 13 amino acids. Germline V lookup: CDR1 SGHTA, CDR2 FQGNSA. CDR3 loop: CASSPVTGGEQYF.

The gene calls are TRBV29-1 and TRBJ2-1. CDR1 and CDR2 from the germline V gene are SQVTM and ANQGSEA. CDR3 length: 14 residues. CDR3 loop: CSVETGRSYNEQFF.

J is TRBJ2-7 and V is TRBV7-9; TCRdb outputs TRBD1, but without DNA this stays unchecked. This CDR3 is built from 15 residues. CDR1 and CDR2 from the germline V gene are SEHNR and FQNEAQ (reference sequence). The CDR3 loop is CASSTSGTNSYEQYF. The full variable domain, completed using reference TRBV7-9 and TRBJ2-7, is DTGVSQNPRHKITKRGQNVTFRCDPISEHNRLYWYRQTLGQGPEFLTYFQNEAQLEKSRLLSDRFSAERPKGSFSTLEIQRTEQGDSAMYLCASSTSGTNSYEQYFGPGTRLTVT.

This sequence joins TRBV5-1 and TRBJ2-5. Germline lookup yields CDR1 SGHRS and CDR2 YFSETQ. CDR3 size: 15 residues. The CDR3 loop reads CASSLVISRRETQYF. Full variable domain (outside the CDR3, taken from reference TRBV5-1 and TRBJ2-5): KAGVTQTPRYLIKTRGQQVTLSCSPISGHRSVSWYQQTPGQGLQFLFEYFSETQRNKGNFPGRFSGRQFSNSRSEMNVSTLELGDSALYLCASSLVISRRETQYFGPGTRLLVL.

This chain links TRBV4-2 with TRBJ1-2. CDR1 is LGHNA, CDR2 YNFKEQ, per germline. This CDR3 comprises 13 residues. The CDR3 here is CASSQDLNYGYTF.

The CDR3 sequence is CATTVGGWGQGATNEQFF. The genes are TRBV11-1 and TRBJ2-1; the D gene TCRdb calls, TRBD1, cannot be checked with no DNA. This CDR3 is built from 18 residues. The germline V gene encodes CDR1 SGHAT and CDR2 FQDESV (reference sequence). The variable domain in full, with the rest retrieved from reference TRBV11-1 and TRBJ2-1, is EAEVAQSPRYKITEKSQAVAFWCDPISGHATLYWYRQILGQGPELLVQFQDESVVDDSQLPKDRFSAERLKGVDSTLKIQPAELGDSAMYLCATTVGGWGQGATNEQFFGPGTRLTVL.

V is TRBV29-1 and J is TRBJ2-7; no DNA is available, so the TRBD1 call from TCRdb remains unchecked. The CDR3 runs 14 residues. In germline, CDR1 is SQVTM, CDR2 ANQGSEA. The CDR3 here is CSVTPGTGIYEQYF.